The clone carrying this T cell receptor beta chain was counted at least ten times. The antigen is not known. The sample belongs to a study of neurological immune-mediated disorders. The study, taken as a whole, reports: Sharing of CDR3 amino acid sequences among expanded clones across subjects was absent, suggesting private repertoires in all groups.

V was cut by 0 bases and J by 1 base, with 7 bases left in between. The CDR3 spans 15 residues. Via MiXCR, TCRdb re-called the 5' RACE reads, giving one row per CDR3 protein. There are approximately 86,000 distinct CDR3 sequences in the sample; 2.5% to 3% occur only once, and roughly 1.2% lies in the top ten. The clonotype originates from a woman aged 25-40 years with multiple sclerosis. The sequenced sample was PBMCs. This sequence joins TRBV12-3 or TRBV12-4 and TRBJ2-1; D is uncertain. CDR3 residues: CASSLADSSYNEQFF. The CDR3 DNA follows: TGTGCCAGCAGTTTAGCAGATAGTTCCTACAATGAGCAGTTCTTC.